This TCR beta chain is drawn from a study of blood T cell repertoires in COVID-19. Across the study: Collection of acute and convalescent COVID-19 samples took place in the United States, Italy and Spain. Sample material is recorded as cDNA or gDNA derived from T cells, B-cell-depleted T cells, or PBMCs.

Trimming shortened V by 2 bases and J by 2 bases, and 7 bases separated the two germline ends. The CDR3 loop spans 14 amino acids. Germline CDR1 and CDR2: MGHRA and YSYEKL. As originally analysed: Amplification of reference gene primers provided the estimated nucleated cell counts. Here immunoSEQ multiplex PCR was the method, and the copy in TCRdb shows in-frame clones only, minus some. V, J and clone size reflect that table, while D and trimming were determined from the DNA. The sample carries approximately 170,000 clones, approximately 78% recorded once. Sequencing was performed on peripheral blood. This chain links TRBV4-1 with TRBJ2-1, with D uncertain. The TCR originated in a human donor in a cohort sampled during active COVID-19. For the CDR3, the DNA is TGCGCCAGCAGCCAAAAGATAGCCTACAATGAGCAGTTCTTC. This gives the protein CASSQKIAYNEQFF.